Listed below are T cell receptor beta chains from one sample, sequenced in a study of T-cell memory formation after mild COVID-19. From the 5' RACE reads, TCRdb called clonotypes with MiXCR, one entry per CDR3 protein. The sample lists fewer than 200,000 distinct CDR3 sequences; 10% to 15% were seen once. The sequenced material came from PBMCs or a T cell subset sorted from them (not recorded which). The source is a man between 18 and 35 years old who had mild COVID-19 (a few samples of this study predate the infection). Cell type and time point are not known. CDR3s include the opening cysteine and the closing phenylalanine or tryptophan. The D gene is left open where the match is weak. The size of a clone is reported for some rows only, either as once, few or many, or as a class for expanded clones.

CDR3	DNA	J	size	V	D
CASSLTTGAGNTIYF	TGTGCCAGCAGCTTAACGACAGGGGCTGGAAACACCATATATTTT	TRBJ1-3	-	TRBV11-2	TRBD1
CSASRPKGTDTQYF	TGCAGTGCTAGTCGGCCAAAGGGAACAGATACGCAGTATTTT	TRBJ2-3	-	TRBV20-1	-
CASSFKSGNTEAFF	TGTGCCAGCAGCTTTAAATCCGGGAACACTGAAGCTTTCTTT	TRBJ1-1	many	TRBV7-9	-
CASSEQGNIQYF	TGTGCCAGCAGCGAGCAGGGAAACATTCAGTACTTC	TRBJ2-4	-	TRBV5-4	-
CASSQETADNSPLHF	TGCGCCAGCAGCCAAGAAACGGCAGATAATTCACCCCTCCACTTT	TRBJ1-6	many	TRBV4-3	-
CASRPGGETDTQYF	TGTGCCAGCAGACCCGGCGGGGAGACAGATACGCAGTATTTT	TRBJ2-3	few	TRBV9	-
CAWQPGQGAGETQYF	TGTGCCTGGCAACCGGGACAGGGGGCAGGAGAGACCCAGTACTTC	TRBJ2-5	-	TRBV30	TRBD1
CASSATGGGNQPQHF	TGTGCCAGCAGTGCCACGGGCGGGGGCAATCAGCCCCAGCATTTT	TRBJ1-5	few	TRBV6-2/TRBV6-3	-
CASSYWSGPRTNEQFF	TGTGCCAGCAGCTATTGGTCAGGCCCGAGGACCAATGAGCAGTTCTTC	TRBJ2-1	few	TRBV5-6	-
CASSQDRRDTGELFF	TGTGCCAGCAGCCAAGACAGGCGGGACACCGGGGAGCTGTTTTTT	TRBJ2-2	few	TRBV6-5	-
CASSFEGANVLTF	TGCGCCAGCAGCTTCGAGGGGGCCAACGTCCTGACTTTC	TRBJ2-6	many	TRBV5-1	-
CASSHRGSNTEAFF	TGTGCCAGCAGTCACAGGGGTTCTAACACTGAAGCTTTCTTT	TRBJ1-1	-	TRBV12-3/TRBV12-4	TRBD1
CASSATPTGAGYTF	TGTGCCAGCAGTGCAACCCCCACAGGGGCGGGCTACACCTTC	TRBJ1-2	few	TRBV6-5	TRBD1
CATHSPYKAKHF	TGTGCCACTCATTCCCCCTATAAGGCAAAGCATTTT	TRBJ1-5	few	TRBV28	-
CASSLGTRPEAFF	TGTGCCAGCTCTCTGGGGACTAGGCCTGAAGCTTTCTTT	TRBJ1-1	few	TRBV7-9	-
CATQPWGSSYEQYF	TGTGCCACCCAACCATGGGGAAGCTCCTACGAGCAGTACTTC	TRBJ2-7	-	TRBV6-6	-
CASSHIVDSNTQYF	TGTGCCAGCAGCCACATAGTGGACTCCAATACGCAGTATTTT	TRBJ2-3	few	TRBV11-1	-
CASSFGRATEAFF	TGTGCCAGCAGCTTCGGACGGGCGACTGAAGCTTTCTTT	TRBJ1-1	-	TRBV7-2	-
CASSLRRGARGVTGELFF	TGTGCCAGCAGTTTAAGACGGGGGGCTCGCGGTGTCACCGGGGAGCTGTTTTTT	TRBJ2-2	-	TRBV27	-
CASSGNNQPQHF	TGTGCCAGCAGCGGGAACAATCAGCCCCAGCATTTT	TRBJ1-5	few	TRBV12-3/TRBV12-4	-
CASRLTGGRETQYF	TGCGCCAGCAGACTCACGGGGGGTCGGGAGACCCAGTACTTC	TRBJ2-5	-	TRBV5-1	TRBD2
CASRWGGASGANVLTF	TGTGCCAGCAGATGGGGGGGTGCCTCTGGGGCCAACGTCCTGACTTTC	TRBJ2-6	few	TRBV28	TRBD2
CASSPQEGQYF	TGTGCCAGCAGCCCTCAGGAGGGGCAGTATTTT	TRBJ2-3	few	TRBV2	-
CASSARTGLNTGELFF	TGTGCCAGCAGCGCCAGGACAGGGTTAAACACCGGGGAGCTGTTTTTT	TRBJ2-2	few	TRBV7-8	TRBD1
CASSPGQALTYGYTF	TGCGCCAGCAGCCCCGGACAAGCCCTAACCTATGGCTACACCTTC	TRBJ1-2	-	TRBV5-1	-
CASQATRQASGEQFF	TGTGCCAGCCAAGCGACGCGACAGGCCTCGGGTGAGCAGTTCTTC	TRBJ2-1	-	TRBV18	-
CAISDLAGNEQFF	TGTGCCATCAGTGATCTAGCTGGCAATGAGCAGTTCTTC	TRBJ2-1	-	TRBV10-3	-
CASSTRYRTNYGYTF	TGTGCCAGCAGCACCAGATACAGGACTAACTATGGCTACACCTTC	TRBJ1-2	few	TRBV3-1	-
CASSSRLAGINEQFF	TGTGCCAGCAGCTCACGACTAGCGGGGATCAATGAGCAGTTCTTC	TRBJ2-1	-	TRBV7-2	TRBD2
CASSYFAQGSEAFF	TGTGCCAGCAGCTACTTTGCACAGGGATCTGAAGCTTTCTTT	TRBJ1-1	-	TRBV7-2	-
CASSYYKYTDTQYF	TGTGCCAGCAGTTACTACAAATACACAGATACGCAGTATTTT	TRBJ2-3	few	TRBV6-5	-
CASSYRPGRFGGELFF	TGTGCCAGCAGTTACCGCCCGGGGCGGTTCGGCGGGGAGCTGTTTTTT	TRBJ2-2	few	TRBV6-6	-
CASSQERLVDTQYF	TGTGCCAGCAGCCAGGAGAGACTGGTTGATACGCAGTATTTT	TRBJ2-3	-	TRBV4-2	-
CASSYLRDLNSPLHF	TGTGCCAGCAGTTATCTCCGGGATCTTAATTCACCCCTCCACTTT	TRBJ1-6	-	TRBV6-5	-
CASNPTGGQETQYF	TGTGCCAGCAATCCGACAGGGGGACAAGAGACCCAGTACTTC	TRBJ2-5	few	TRBV2	TRBD1
CASSLGGSSGETQYF	TGTGCCAGCAGCTTAGGTGGCAGTTCAGGGGAGACCCAGTACTTC	TRBJ2-5	-	TRBV11-3	-
CASSPNTGDTQYF	TGTGCCAGCAGCCCCAACACGGGAGATACGCAGTATTTT	TRBJ2-3	few	TRBV9	-
CASSQGSGVGGNTIYF	TGCGCCAGCAGCCAAGGTTCCGGGGTTGGTGGAAACACCATATATTTT	TRBJ1-3	few	TRBV4-3	-
CASSTQGTNEKLFF	TGTGCCAGCAGCACCCAGGGGACTAATGAAAAACTGTTTTTT	TRBJ1-4	-	TRBV9	-
CASSQEDLAYTF	TGTGCCAGCAGCCAAGAAGACCTGGCCTACACCTTC	TRBJ1-2	-	TRBV4-2	-
CASSRQSNTGELFF	TGTGCCAGCAGCAGACAGTCGAACACCGGGGAGCTGTTTTTT	TRBJ2-2	-	TRBV11-1	-
CASSSPAGAEETQYF	TGTGCCAGCAGTTCCCCAGCGGGGGCGGAGGAGACCCAGTACTTC	TRBJ2-5	many	TRBV27	TRBD2
CASSPPNTRLAGTDTQYF	TGTGCCAGCAGCCCTCCTAATACCCGACTAGCGGGGACAGATACGCAGTATTTT	TRBJ2-3	few	TRBV6-6	TRBD2
CASSQDWAGAQYF	TGCGCCAGCAGCCAAGATTGGGCGGGGGCCCAGTACTTC	TRBJ2-7	few	TRBV4-3	-
CASSSSQDTQYF	-	TRBJ2-3	few	TRBV6-2/TRBV6-3	-
CSARDRISSYEQYF	TGCAGTGCTAGGGACAGGATAAGCTCCTACGAGCAGTACTTC	TRBJ2-7	-	TRBV20-1	TRBD1
CSATKWGLGSPLHF	TGCAGTGCTACTAAATGGGGGCTAGGGTCACCCCTCCACTTT	TRBJ1-6	few	TRBV20-1	-
CASSPEDRVGIQYF	TGTGCCAGCAGCCCCGAGGACAGGGTAGGGATTCAGTACTTC	TRBJ2-4	many	TRBV7-2	TRBD1
CASSQWSNRGYTF	TGTGCCAGCAGCCAATGGAGCAATCGGGGCTACACCTTC	TRBJ1-2	-	TRBV14	-
CSVVGGNTDTQYF	TGCAGCGTAGTAGGGGGCAACACAGATACGCAGTATTTT	TRBJ2-3	-	TRBV29-1	TRBD1
CASSPRGGSGETQYF	TGTGCCAGCAGCCCTCGGGGGGGCTCTGGAGAGACCCAGTACTTC	TRBJ2-5	once	TRBV6-5	TRBD2
CASSPGPGRTDTQYF	TGTGCCAGCAGTCCGGGCCCGGGAAGAACAGATACGCAGTATTTT	TRBJ2-3	few	TRBV6-5	-
CASSFFSGDAFF	TGTGCCAGCAGTTTTTTTTCAGGGGATGCTTTCTTT	TRBJ1-1	few	TRBV12-3/TRBV12-4	-
CASSPDRDLAGAPDTQYF	TGCGCCAGCAGCCCTGACAGGGACCTAGCGGGGGCCCCAGATACGCAGTATTTT	TRBJ2-3	-	TRBV5-1	TRBD2
CSVEGVEAFF	TGCAGCGTTGAAGGCGTTGAAGCTTTCTTT	TRBJ1-1	-	TRBV29-1	-
CASSLRDRPLPPRAGELFF	TGTGCCAGCAGCTTACGGGACAGGCCCTTACCCCCCAGGGCCGGGGAGCTGTTTTTT	TRBJ2-2	few	TRBV7-8	TRBD1